This T cell receptor beta chain was identified in a study of vaccination and CD4 T cells after COVID-19. For the study at large: Median time from second vaccine dose to sampling was less than 85 days (14 to 241).

Remarks on this clonotype: The antigen is unknown.

Whole-study findings and limits: Spike mono-reactivity was evident in 304 of the 307 vaccine-specific clones derived from convalescent patients.

With the Oncomine TCR Beta short-read assay, DNA from cultured CD4+ T cells was sequenced. TCRdb analysed the PCR reads with MiXCR anew, one entry per CDR3 protein. The data contain about 14,000 distinct CDR3 sequences, approximately 27% of them seen just once; the ten biggest clones take up around 23%. As for treatment: approximately nine-day PBMC culture with coronavirus spike peptide pools or control peptides (ViraFEST assay). ViraFEST used peptide pools to expand antigen-specific T cells and subsequently sequenced their TCRs. PBMCs were cultured at some 2 million per well with around 10 IU/ml IL-2 and about 10 ug/ml peptide pools. Germline loops: CDR1 SGHVS, CDR2 FNYEAQ. The CDR3 length is 14 residues. Trimming cost V 1 base and J 0 bases, with 7 bases left between them.

The receptor was isolated from a human donor with COVID-19. The chain joins TRBV7-6 to TRBJ2-7; no firm D call. The sample comprised cultured CD4+ T cells from blood. CDR3 residues: CASSLVGISYEQYF. The CDR3 coding sequence is TGTGCCAGCAGCTTAGTAGGGATCTCCTACGAGCAGTACTTC.